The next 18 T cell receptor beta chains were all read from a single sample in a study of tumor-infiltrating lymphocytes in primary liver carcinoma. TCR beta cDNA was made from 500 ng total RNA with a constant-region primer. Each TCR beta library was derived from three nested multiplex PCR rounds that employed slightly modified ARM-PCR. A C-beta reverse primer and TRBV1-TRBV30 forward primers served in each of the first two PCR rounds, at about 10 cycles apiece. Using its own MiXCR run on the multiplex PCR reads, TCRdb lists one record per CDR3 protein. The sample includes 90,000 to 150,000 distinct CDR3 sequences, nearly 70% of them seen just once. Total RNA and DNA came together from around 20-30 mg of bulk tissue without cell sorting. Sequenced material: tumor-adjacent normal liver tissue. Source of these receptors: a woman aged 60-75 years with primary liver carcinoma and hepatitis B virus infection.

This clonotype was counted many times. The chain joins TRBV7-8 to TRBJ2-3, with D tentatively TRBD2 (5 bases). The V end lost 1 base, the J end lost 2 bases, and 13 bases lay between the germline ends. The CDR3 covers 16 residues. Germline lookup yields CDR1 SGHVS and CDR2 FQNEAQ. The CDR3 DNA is TGTGCCAGCAGCTTAGAGGCGGGTTGGTCCACAGATACGCAGTATTTT. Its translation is CASSLEAGWSTDTQYF.

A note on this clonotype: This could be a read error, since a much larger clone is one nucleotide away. CDR3 sequence (DNA): TGCGCCAGCAGCGTGGAGACTAGCGGGAGGGCCAACAATGAGCAGTTCTTC. As protein: CASSVETSGRANNEQFF. The chain has TRBV5-1 and TRBJ2-1, with 14 bases that match TRBD2. The germline V gene has CDR1 SGHRS and CDR2 YFSETQ. The CDR3 consists of 17 residues. V lost 4 bases, J lost 5 bases, and 8 bases stayed unmatched.

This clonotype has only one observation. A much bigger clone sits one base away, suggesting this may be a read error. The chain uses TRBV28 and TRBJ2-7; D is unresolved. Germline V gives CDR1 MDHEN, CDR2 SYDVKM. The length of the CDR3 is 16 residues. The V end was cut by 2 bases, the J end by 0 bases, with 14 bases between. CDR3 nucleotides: TGTGCCAGCAGTTTAGTTGCTGAGCCAAGCTCCTACGAGCAGTACTTC. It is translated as CASSLVAEPSSYEQYF.

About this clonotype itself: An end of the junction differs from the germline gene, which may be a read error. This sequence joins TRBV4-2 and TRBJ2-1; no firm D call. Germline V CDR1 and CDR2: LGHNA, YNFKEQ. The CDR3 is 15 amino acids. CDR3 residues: CANSKDLGSYNEQFF. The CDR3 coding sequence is TGTGCCAACAGCAAAGACCTGGGATCGTACAATGAGCAGTTCTTC.

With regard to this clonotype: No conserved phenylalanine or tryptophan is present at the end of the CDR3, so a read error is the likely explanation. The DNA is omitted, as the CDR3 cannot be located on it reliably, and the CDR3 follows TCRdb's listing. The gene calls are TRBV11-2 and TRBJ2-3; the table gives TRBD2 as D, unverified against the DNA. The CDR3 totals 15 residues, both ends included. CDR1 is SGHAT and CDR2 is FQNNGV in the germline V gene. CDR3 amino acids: CASSPGLAGPDTRYS.

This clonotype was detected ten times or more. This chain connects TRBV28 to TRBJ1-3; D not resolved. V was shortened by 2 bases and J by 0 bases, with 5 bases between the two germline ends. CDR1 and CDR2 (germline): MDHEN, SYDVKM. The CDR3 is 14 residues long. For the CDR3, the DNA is TGTGCCAGCAGTTTACCCGTCTCTGGAAACACCATATATTTT. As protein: CASSLPVSGNTIYF.

The CDR3 DNA sequence: TGTGCCAGCAGTCAGACCCCGGGACTAGAGGGATACAATGAGCAGTTCTTC. Translated: CASSQTPGLEGYNEQFF. The V and J genes are TRBV6-4 and TRBJ2-1; 8 bases agree with TRBD2. The germline V gene encodes CDR1 MRHNA and CDR2 SNTAGT. This CDR3 is built from 17 residues. V lost 5 bases, J lost 4 bases, and 13 bases stayed unmatched.

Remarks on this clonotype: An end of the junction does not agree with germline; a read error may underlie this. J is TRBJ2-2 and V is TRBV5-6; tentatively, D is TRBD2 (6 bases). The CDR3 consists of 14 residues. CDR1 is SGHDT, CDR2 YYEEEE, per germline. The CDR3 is CASILSGNTGGLFF. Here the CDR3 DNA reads TGTGCCAGCATCTTGTCGGGGAACACCGGGGGGCTGTTTTTT.

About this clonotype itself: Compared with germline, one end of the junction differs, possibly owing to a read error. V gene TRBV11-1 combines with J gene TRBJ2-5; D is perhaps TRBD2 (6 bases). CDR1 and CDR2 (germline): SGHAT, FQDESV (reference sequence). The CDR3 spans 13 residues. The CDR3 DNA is TGTGCCAGCGGCTTGGCTGGGGGGGAGACCCAGTACTTC. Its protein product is CASGLAGGETQYF.

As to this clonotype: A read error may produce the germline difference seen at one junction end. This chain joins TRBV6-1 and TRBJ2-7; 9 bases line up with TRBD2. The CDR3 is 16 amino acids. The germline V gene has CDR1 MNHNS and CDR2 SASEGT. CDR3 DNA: TGTGCCAGTTCCTACCCCTCATTAGCGGGAGCCTACGAGCGGTACTTC. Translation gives CASSYPSLAGAYERYF.

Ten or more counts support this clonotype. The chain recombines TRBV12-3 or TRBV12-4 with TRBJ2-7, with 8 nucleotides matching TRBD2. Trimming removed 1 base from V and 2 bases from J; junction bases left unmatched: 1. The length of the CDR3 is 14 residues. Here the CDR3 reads CASSLGLATYEQYF. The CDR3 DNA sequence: TGTGCCAGCAGTTTAGGACTAGCGACCTACGAGCAGTACTTC.

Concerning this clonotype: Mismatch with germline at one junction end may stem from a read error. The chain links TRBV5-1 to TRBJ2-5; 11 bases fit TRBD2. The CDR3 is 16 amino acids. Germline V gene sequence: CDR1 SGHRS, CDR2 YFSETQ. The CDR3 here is CASSLRLTSGVETHYF. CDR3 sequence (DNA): TGTGCCAGCAGCTTACGGTTGACTAGCGGGGTGGAGACCCACTACTTC.

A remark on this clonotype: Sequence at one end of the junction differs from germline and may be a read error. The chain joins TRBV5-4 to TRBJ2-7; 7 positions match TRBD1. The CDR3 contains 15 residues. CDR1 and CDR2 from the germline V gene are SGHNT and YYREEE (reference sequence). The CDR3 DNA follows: TGCGCCAGCAGCTTGGTCCAGACAGGGACGAAAGAGCAGTACTTC. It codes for CASSLVQTGTKEQYF.

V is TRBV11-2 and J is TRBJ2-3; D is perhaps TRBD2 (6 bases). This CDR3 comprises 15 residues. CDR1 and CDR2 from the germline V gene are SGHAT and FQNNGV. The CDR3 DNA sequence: TGTGCTAACAGCTCCTTCTCGACTAGTACAGATACGCAGTATTTT. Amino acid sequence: CANSSFSTSTDTQYF.

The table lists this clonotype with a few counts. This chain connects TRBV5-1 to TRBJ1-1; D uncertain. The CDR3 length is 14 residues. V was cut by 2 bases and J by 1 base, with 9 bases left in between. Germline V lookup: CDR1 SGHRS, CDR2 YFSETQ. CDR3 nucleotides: TGCGCCAGCAGCTTCGCTTATGAGAACACTGAAGCTTTCTTT. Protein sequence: CASSFAYENTEAFF.

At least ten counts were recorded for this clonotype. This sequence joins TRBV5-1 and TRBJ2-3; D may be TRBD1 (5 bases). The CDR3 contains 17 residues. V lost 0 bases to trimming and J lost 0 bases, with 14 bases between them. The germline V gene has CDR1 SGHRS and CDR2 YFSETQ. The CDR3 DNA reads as TGCGCCAGCAGCTTGGTCCCGGACACCACTAGCACAGATACGCAGTATTTT. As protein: CASSLVPDTTSTDTQYF.

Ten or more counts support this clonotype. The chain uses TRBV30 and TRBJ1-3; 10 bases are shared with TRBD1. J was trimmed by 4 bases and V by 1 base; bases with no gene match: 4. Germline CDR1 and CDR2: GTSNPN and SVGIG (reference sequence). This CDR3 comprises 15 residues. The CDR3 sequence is CAWSARDRGGNTIYF. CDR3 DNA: TGTGCCTGGAGTGCCCGGGACAGGGGAGGAAACACCATATATTTT. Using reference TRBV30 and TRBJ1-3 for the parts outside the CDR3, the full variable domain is SQTIHQWPATLVQPVGSPLSLECTVEGTSNPNLYWYRQAAGRGLQLLFYSVGIGQISSEVPQNLSASRPQDRQFILSSKKLLLSDSGFYLCAWSARDRGGNTIYFGEGSWLTVV.

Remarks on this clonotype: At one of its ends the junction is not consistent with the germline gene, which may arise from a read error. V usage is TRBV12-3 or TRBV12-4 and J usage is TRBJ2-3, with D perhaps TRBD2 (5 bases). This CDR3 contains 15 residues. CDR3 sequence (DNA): TGTGCCAGCACTTTAGATTTCGGGAACACAGATACGCAGTATTTT. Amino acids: CASTLDFGNTDTQYF.